One and the same sample provided the 14 T cell receptor beta chains below, sequenced in a study of CD8 T cell repertoires and HIV-1 epitope variants. TCRdb's copy holds only in-frame clones and misses some; the assay was immunoSEQ multiplex PCR. The sample holds more than 85,000 clones, around 75% seen once. Sample: uncultured baseline CD8+ T cells from peripheral blood mononuclear cells (PBMCs). The receptors were sampled from a male donor with HIV.

This sequence joins TRBV6-5 and TRBJ2-1; 7 bases line up with TRBD1. Germline-derived CDR1 and CDR2 are MNHEY and SVGAGI. This CDR3 region has 15 residues. V dropped 0 bases and J dropped 7; count of bases not matched to a gene: 6. The CDR3 nucleotides are TGTGCCAGCAGTTACTCCCGCAACAGGGGTAATGAGCAGTTCTTC. This gives the protein CASSYSRNRGNEQFF.

In the case of this clone: The identical CDR3 is also encoded by other nucleotide sequences in the sample. The rearrangement uses TRBV6-1 and TRBJ2-7; D is uncertain. The CDR3 runs to 11 residues. V was clipped by 3 bases and J by 7 bases, with 7 bases between them. The germline CDR1 and CDR2 sequences are MNHNS and SASEGT. The CDR3 DNA sequence: TGTGCCAGCAGTGAGGGCCGGGAGCAGTACTTC. This encodes CASSEGREQYF.

J is TRBJ2-1 and V is TRBV28, with D uncertain. The CDR3 covers 13 residues. Trimming took 1 base from V and 6 from J, leaving 7 bases between them. CDR1 is MDHEN and CDR2 is SYDVKM in the germline V gene. The CDR3, as DNA: TGTGCCAGCAGTTTATCTCCGGGCAATGAGCAGTTCTTC. Protein sequence: CASSLSPGNEQFF.

This sequence joins TRBV27 and TRBJ1-4; D is ambiguous. From germline, CDR1 is MNHEY and CDR2 SMNVEV (reference sequence). V lost 6 bases, J lost 5 bases, and 13 bases lay in between. The CDR3 is 14 amino acids. The CDR3 nucleotides read TGTGCCAGCAGAAGGTTAACAGAGAATGAAAAACTGTTTTTT. Encoded protein: CASRRLTENEKLFF.

The J gene is TRBJ2-7, the V gene TRBV6-1; D is uncertain. The CDR3 consists of 13 residues. V gave up 5 bases and J gave up 0 bases, with 8 bases separating them. Germline-derived CDR1 and CDR2 are MNHNS and SASEGT. This CDR3 is CASSPEVSYEQYF. The CDR3 DNA is TGTGCCAGCAGTCCTGAAGTCTCCTACGAGCAGTACTTC.

This chain uses TRBV6-5 with TRBJ1-2; D might be TRBD1 (5 bases). Germline CDR1 MNHEY, CDR2 SVGAGI. Trimming took 7 bases from V and 6 from J, leaving 18 bases between them. This CDR3 has 14 residues. CDR3 in amino acids: CASNPGGGFDGYTF. The CDR3 region has the DNA TGTGCCAGCAACCCCGGGGGGGGTTTCGATGGCTACACCTTC.

This clone was seen a few times. This chain uses TRBV28 with TRBJ1-4; TRBD1 matches at 10 bases. Germline loops: CDR1 MDHEN, CDR2 SYDVKM. V dropped 10 bases and J dropped 8; count of bases not matched to a gene: 10. This CDR3 contains 14 residues. The CDR3 nucleotides read TGTGCCACCGTCCCGGGACAGGGGTGGGAAAAACTGTTTTTT. Translated: CATVPGQGWEKLFF.

The chain combines TRBV28 with TRBJ2-5; D is perhaps TRBD1 (6 bases). V gave up 6 bases and J gave up 5 bases, with 16 bases separating them. The CDR3 contains 14 residues. CDR1 is MDHEN and CDR2 is SYDVKM in the germline V gene. As DNA, the CDR3 is TGTGCCAGCAGGGAAACAGGGTCCGTTGAGACCCAGTACTTC. This gives the protein CASRETGSVETQYF.

This chain links TRBV14 with TRBJ2-1; D unresolved. The CDR3 has 13 residues. The V end lost 0 bases, the J end lost 10 bases, and 10 bases lay between the germline ends. CDR1 and CDR2 (germline): SGHDN, FVKESK. CDR3 sequence: CASSQDAFGEQFF. The CDR3 coding sequence is TGTGCCAGCAGCCAAGATGCGTTCGGGGAGCAGTTCTTC.

This chain connects TRBV19 to TRBJ1-5, with a possible D match to TRBD1 (6 bases). The CDR3 extends over 18 amino acids. CDR1 and CDR2 (germline): LNHDA, SQIVND (reference sequence). The V end lost 1 base, the J end lost 6 bases, and 22 bases lay between the germline ends. CDR3 DNA: TGTGCCAGTAGTATAGCCAAAAGGGGGACCCTGCAGGGTCAGCCCCAGCATTTT. It codes for CASSIAKRGTLQGQPQHF.

This clone showed up just a few times. The CDR3 loop is CASSIARGGRNNEQFF. In DNA form, the CDR3 reads TGTGCCAGTAGTATAGCCAGGGGGGGTCGGAACAATGAGCAGTTCTTC. The J gene is TRBJ2-1, the V gene TRBV19; D may be TRBD1 or TRBD2 (7 bases each). Germline values: CDR1 LNHDA, CDR2 SQIVND (reference sequence). V was trimmed by 1 base and J by 5 bases, leaving 15 bases between them. The CDR3 is 16 amino acids.

This sequence joins TRBV21-1 and TRBJ2-5; TRBD1 is the table's D call, not checked against the DNA. TRBV21-1 is assigned pseudogene status. CDR3 length: 15 residues. In nucleotides, the CDR3 is TGTGCCAGCAGCAAAGTGCCTCAGGGAAAAGAGACCCAGTACTTC. This translates into CASSKVPQGKETQYF.

CDR3 sequence: CAISTGLAGVYEQYF. In nucleotides, the CDR3 is TGTGCCATCAGTACGGGACTAGCGGGAGTCTACGAGCAGTACTTC. This rearrangement joins TRBV10-3 to TRBJ2-7; 14 bases map to TRBD2. CDR1 is ENHRY, CDR2 SYGVKD, per germline. This CDR3 contains 15 residues. Trimming cost V 5 bases and J 3 bases; bases outside gene matches: 3.

Concerning this clone itself: The junction shows a germline mismatch at one end, possibly a read error. The genes are TRBV7-7 and TRBJ2-7; 12 bases match TRBD2. The CDR3 consists of 15 residues. Per germline, CDR1 SSHAT and CDR2 FNYEAQ (reference sequence). The CDR3 DNA sequence: TGTGCTAGCAGCCCGACTAGCGGGGGATCCTACGAGCAGTACTTC. It specifies CASSPTSGGSYEQYF.